This TCR beta chain stems from a study of beta chain features in type 1 diabetes. Study-level information: The samples had roughly 110,000,000 sorted cells examined in all.

Isolated RNA was reverse transcribed in full, so expressed TCRB transcripts were sequenced. Around 3.57 million reads was the average for naive, central memory and regulatory T cell samples. Data came from immunoSEQ multiplex PCR; TCRdb stores just in-frame clones and leaves some out. Of 390,000 or so clones in the sample, 14% were seen once. This clone was detected only a few times. This CDR3 comprises 14 residues. Between the trimmed V and J ends, which lost 4 bases and 1 base, there was a span of 11 bases. Germline V gene data show CDR1 as SGDLS and CDR2 as YYNGEE. The chain employs TRBV9 and TRBJ1-2, with D maybe TRBD1 (6 bases). Sequenced sample: naive CD4+ T cells from blood. The sequence was collected from a man aged 30-40 years in good health. Here the CDR3 reads CASSPGQSNYGYTF. In nucleotides, the CDR3 is TGTGCCAGCAGCCCGGGACAAAGTAACTATGGCTACACCTTC.